This TCR beta chain emerged from a study of CD8 T cells in Susac syndrome (dated by TCRdb to between 2018 and 2021). Regarding the study in general: Of the Susac syndrome patients who were sequenced, about six had clinically active disease and eight or nine were in clinical remission. At the time of blood withdrawal, Susac syndrome patients were either therapy-naive, taking corticosteroids (with some also receiving IVIg), or on IVIg alone. The study used repertoire sequencing to test whether antigen drove CD8+ T cell activation and differentiation in Susac syndrome. Summary of the overall study and its limitations: The number of individuals in the TCR sequencing and HLA analysis was acknowledged as relatively small. In patients with Susac syndrome, the CD4+ T cell repertoire showed no detectable clonal expansion.

RNA was extracted using the RNeasy kit, and roughly 0.5 to 1 ug of the RNA was reverse transcribed with random hexamers. The immunoSEQ multiplex PCR assay, covering 54 Vbeta and 13 Jbeta segments, was used to amplify TCR beta CDR3 regions. PCR amplification bias was corrected using a synthetic template baseline for primer optimization and computational correction. On the authors' methods: Reads were annotated to V, D and J genes per IMGT and analyzed with immunoSEQ Analyzer, keeping only productive sequences. To calculate clonality, Shannon entropy was normalized by log2 of the number of productive unique sequences and then subtracted from one. For each patient and control, public and private clones were evaluated among the 100 most prevalent clones. Susac-specific clones were defined as absent from healthy and MS cohorts, roughly 1,100 published viral clones and other ImmuneACCESS disease sequences. The raw public reads went through TCRdb reprocessing: fastp at Q25, MiXCR clone calling, in-frame beta chains kept. Under each unique CDR3 protein, matching rows form one entry showing the most common genes and DNA. In this record, the V and J calls reflect TCRdb's handling and not the investigators' own analysis. This sample lists about 240,000 distinct CDR3 sequences; about 96% were detected once. The top ten constitute about 0.1% of the sample.

This clonotype was seen a single time. Its antigen is not yet known. No per-base quality is available; no much larger clone lies one base away. One read alone lends weak support. Peripheral blood CD8+ and CD4+ T cells from healthy donors, Susac syndrome patients and multiple sclerosis patients were profiled using high-throughput TCR beta sequencing. Susac syndrome patients met recently defined diagnostic criteria for definite or probable disease. Bulk CD8+ and CD4+ T cells were purified by magnetic negative isolation, while CD8+ TEMRA cells were enriched using FACS. Blood was collected in EDTA tubes and processed within 24 hours, with PBMCs isolated through density gradient centrifugation. PBMCs intended for TCR sequencing were cryopreserved in liquid nitrogen and were subsequently thawed in a 37 degrees C water bath. The sorted or isolated CD4+, CD8+ and CD8+ TEMRA cells reached a purity of at least 90%.

Specimen: CD4+ T cells from PBMCs. This receptor was obtained from a human donor with Susac syndrome.

The DNA is TGCGCCAGCAGCCAAGGAGACAGAGGGCCAGGTCAAGAGACCCAGTACTTC. The resulting protein is CASSQGDRGPGQETQYF. The chain is encoded by TRBV4-1 joined to TRBJ2-5; the D call is possibly TRBD1 or TRBD2, each sharing 5 bases. The CDR3 runs 17 amino acids, cysteine and phenylalanine included. Left in the record is the CDR3 DNA by itself, 51 bases read in frame from the first base. Based on the germline V gene, the CDR1 and CDR2 sequences are MGHRA and YSYEKL. At the junction V is shortened by 1 base and J by 2 bases, with 17 bases in between.